One sample yielded the 16 T cell receptor beta chains listed below, sequenced in a study of blood T cells in healthy people across ages. Together with a sample-barcoded 5' primer, a J-beta primer mix was included in a second PCR lasting roughly 6 to 12 cycles. TCRdb ran MiXCR on the 5' RACE reads and lists one entry per CDR3 protein. Altogether about a million distinct CDR3 sequences are present, around 46% being singletons, with the ten largest covering about an eighth. The sequenced sample consisted of blood. Receptor source: a man aged 30 to 45 in good health.

J is TRBJ2-2 and V is TRBV13; possibly TRBD2 for D (5 bases). Germline V gives CDR1 PRHDT, CDR2 FYEKMQ (reference sequence). The CDR3 is 14 residues long. V gave up 8 bases and J gave up 0 bases, with 10 bases separating them. This CDR3 reads CASYLASNTGELFF. The CDR3 nucleotides read TGTGCCAGCTACCTAGCTTCGAACACCGGGGAGCTGTTTTTT.

The V gene is TRBV5-1, the J gene TRBJ1-2; D ambiguous. Per the germline V gene, CDR1 is SGHRS and CDR2 is YFSETQ. Trimming took off 5 bases at V and 8 bases at J, with 28 bases between the two ends. The CDR3 runs to 17 residues. The CDR3 is CASSLRAETGEARGYTF. The CDR3 DNA reads TGCGCCAGCAGTCTCCGGGCCGAAACCGGCGAGGCGAGGGGCTACACCTTC.

V is TRBV5-1 and J is TRBJ2-1, with 8 positions matching TRBD2. V shed 0 bases and J 5 bases; nucleotides not matched to a gene: 4. There are 15 residues in the CDR3. CDR1 is SGHRS, CDR2 YFSETQ, per germline. The CDR3 bases are TGCGCCAGCAGCTTGGATGTAGCGGGAAACAATGAGCAGTTCTTC. This encodes CASSLDVAGNNEQFF. The full variable domain, rest sourced from reference TRBV5-1 and TRBJ2-1, is KAGVTQTPRYLIKTRGQQVTLSCSPISGHRSVSWYQQTPGQGLQFLFEYFSETQRNKGNFPGRFSGRQFSNSRSEMNVSTLELGDSALYLCASSLDVAGNNEQFFGPGTRLTVL.

This clonotype has a handful of counts. The chain recombines TRBV7-9 with TRBJ1-2, with D maybe TRBD1 (6 bases). V lost 5 bases, J lost 3 bases, and 16 bases lay in between. The CDR3 contains 15 residues. Germline CDR1 is SEHNR and CDR2 is FQNEAQ (reference sequence). The CDR3 loop is CASSDAGATHYGYTF. CDR3 nucleotides: TGTGCCAGCAGCGATGCAGGGGCTACCCACTATGGCTACACCTTC.

Regarding this clonotype: A single base separates this from a much larger clone, so it may be a read error. The chain links TRBV7-9 to TRBJ2-1; TRBD1 matches 7 bases. The germline V gene has CDR1 SEHNR and CDR2 FQNEAQ (reference sequence). The CDR3 length is 15 residues. V trimming: 5 bases; J trimming: 6 bases; junction bases outside the gene matches: 10. The CDR3 protein is CASSSRDSFCNEQFF. In nucleotides, the CDR3 is TGTGCCAGCAGCAGCCGGGACAGCTTTTGCAATGAGCAGTTCTTC. Together with reference TRBV7-9 and TRBJ2-1, the CDR3 gives the full variable domain: DTGVSQNPRHKITKRGQNVTFRCDPISEHNRLYWYRQTLGQGPEFLTYFQNEAQLEKSRLLSDRFSAERPKGSFSTLEIQRTEQGDSAMYLCASSSRDSFCNEQFFGPGTRLTVL.

The J gene is TRBJ2-3, the V gene TRBV4-1; D is undetermined. Germline lookup yields CDR1 MGHRA and CDR2 YSYEKL. The ends were cut back, 4 bases at V and 8 bases at J, with 16 bases in the middle. The CDR3 sequence is 14 residues long. The CDR3: CASSRDNLLFTQYF. The DNA of the CDR3 is TGCGCCAGCAGCCGAGATAATCTGCTTTTTACGCAGTATTTT.

The table lists this clonotype with a few counts. V usage is TRBV5-6 and J usage is TRBJ2-3; 9 nucleotides agree with TRBD1. This CDR3 has 13 residues. Germline assignment: CDR1 SGHDT and CDR2 YYEEEE. The V and J ends lost 3 bases and 14 bases, in that order; junction bases with no gene match: 10. The CDR3: CASSSPDRGSPYF. In DNA, the CDR3 is TGTGCCAGCAGCTCACCGGACAGGGGATCCCCGTATTTT.

The chain recombines TRBV12-3 or TRBV12-4 with TRBJ1-1; 8 bases fit TRBD1. Losses at the gene ends were 7 bases for V and 4 bases for J; bases not matched to a gene: 5. The CDR3 length is 13 residues. The CDR3 DNA follows: TGTGCCAGCACCGAGGGACAGGCCACTGAAGCTTTCTTT. Amino acid sequence: CASTEGQATEAFF.

This clonotype showed up just a few times. V usage is TRBV6-6 and J usage is TRBJ2-7, with D possibly being TRBD2 (7 bases). This CDR3 region has 14 residues. Deletions cut 3 bases from V and 6 bases from J, with 15 bases between. Germline V CDR1 and CDR2: MNHNY, SVGAGI (reference sequence). The DNA of the CDR3 is TGTGCCAGCAGTTATCGGGGGGCGGAAGGCGAGCAGTACTTC. Amino acid sequence: CASSYRGAEGEQYF.

The chain recombines TRBV5-1 with TRBJ2-2; no definite D call. From germline, CDR1 is SGHRS and CDR2 YFSETQ. The CDR3 covers 13 residues. V lost 2 bases to trimming and J lost 3 bases, with 5 bases between them. CDR3 in amino acids: CASSLQDTGELFF. DNA for the CDR3: TGCGCCAGCAGCTTACAAGACACCGGGGAGCTGTTTTTT.

This clonotype showed up just a few times. V and J are TRBV2 and TRBJ1-5; 8 bases match TRBD1. The CDR3 spans 14 residues. Germline assignment: CDR1 SNHLY and CDR2 FYNNEI. Trimming at V came to 6 bases and at J to 15 bases, leaving 16 bases not matched to a gene. The CDR3 coding sequence is TGTGCCAGCAGCCAAGGGGCAGGGGGCCCTTTTCCGCATTTT. It encodes CASSQGAGGPFPHF.

This clonotype was seen a few times. This chain uses TRBV5-1 with TRBJ2-3; tentative D call: TRBD2 (5 bases). With 0 bases removed from V and 2 bases from J, the gap between germline ends came to 10 bases. This CDR3 region has 15 residues. CDR1 SGHRS and CDR2 YFSETQ come from the germline V gene. Written as DNA, the CDR3 is TGCGCCAGCAGCTTGGCCGCGGGCGCCACAGATACGCAGTATTTT. This codes for CASSLAAGATDTQYF.

This clonotype occurred a few times. In DNA form, the CDR3 reads TGCAGCGTTACCAGCCGACAGGGGGCGCCGAACGAGCAGTACTTC. Translated: CSVTSRQGAPNEQYF. This chain uses TRBV29-1 with TRBJ2-7, with 10 bases matching TRBD1. Trimming cost V 5 bases and J 5 bases; bases outside gene matches: 12. This CDR3 has 15 amino acids. Looked up from germline, CDR1 is SQVTM and CDR2 is ANQGSEA.

The rearrangement links TRBV24-1 to TRBJ1-1; D perhaps matches TRBD1 (6 bases). Germline V gene sequence: CDR1 KGHDR, CDR2 SFDVKD. There are 14 residues in the CDR3. V was pared by 5 bases and J by 1 base, with 10 bases between. DNA for the CDR3: TGTGCCACCAGTGCCGTGGGGGCGAACACTGAAGCTTTCTTT. Protein product: CATSAVGANTEAFF.

This chain uses TRBV28 with TRBJ1-6, with TRBD1 matching over 7 bases. Trimming took 6 bases from V and 7 from J; bases not matched to a gene: 9. Per germline, CDR1 MDHEN and CDR2 SYDVKM. The CDR3 sequence is 15 residues long. CDR3 coding DNA: TGTGCCAGCAGATCCACCGGGACAGCAAATTCACCCCTCCACTTT. It encodes CASRSTGTANSPLHF.

This clonotype has a single count. V usage is TRBV6-1 and J usage is TRBJ2-7; possibly TRBD1 for D (6 bases). V lost 1 base to trimming and J lost 4 bases, with 11 bases between them. In germline, CDR1 is MNHNS, CDR2 SASEGT. The CDR3 is 14 residues long. In nucleotides, the CDR3 is TGTGCCAGCAGTGAAGGGACAGAAAAATACGAGCAGTACTTC. Translated, it gives CASSEGTEKYEQYF.